The clone carrying this TCR beta chain was seen repeatedly, ten times or more. Relative to the germline gene, one junction end is altered; a read error may explain this. TCRdb redid the calling of the reads with MiXCR, one entry per CDR3 protein. The repertoire holds approximately 250,000 distinct CDR3 sequences, with roughly 6.5% as singletons. This entry comes from a study of T cell repertoires in cytomegalovirus infection. This CDR3 has 15 amino acids. Germline CDR1 reads MNHNS; CDR2 reads SASEGT. The source material was PBMCs. The chain has TRBV6-1 and TRBJ2-7, with a possible D match to TRBD2 (7 bases). The sequence was collected from a human donor in good health (CMV status not recorded). Some clones in this sample may be carry-over from other donors' samples. CDR3 amino acids: CASSEGRGASYEQYF. In DNA form, the CDR3 reads TGTGCCAGCAGCGAAGGACGGGGGGCCTCCTACGAGCAGTACTTC.